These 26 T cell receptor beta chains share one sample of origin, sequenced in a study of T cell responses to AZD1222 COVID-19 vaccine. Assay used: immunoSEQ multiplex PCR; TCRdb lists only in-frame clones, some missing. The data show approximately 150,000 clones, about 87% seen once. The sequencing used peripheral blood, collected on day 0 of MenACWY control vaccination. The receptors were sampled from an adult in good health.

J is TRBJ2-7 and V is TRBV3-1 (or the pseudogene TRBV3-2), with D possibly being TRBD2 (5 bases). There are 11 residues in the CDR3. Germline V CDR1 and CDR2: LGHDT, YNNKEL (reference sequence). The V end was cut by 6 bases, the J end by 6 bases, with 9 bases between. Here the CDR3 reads CASSMRAEQYF. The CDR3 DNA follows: TGTGCCAGCAGTATGAGGGCCGAGCAGTACTTC.

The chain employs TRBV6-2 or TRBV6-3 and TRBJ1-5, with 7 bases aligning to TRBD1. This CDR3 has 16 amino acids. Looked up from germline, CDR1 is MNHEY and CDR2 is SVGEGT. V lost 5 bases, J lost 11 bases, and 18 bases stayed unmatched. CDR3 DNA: TGTGCCAGCAGTCCACACACCCTAGACAGGGTGCGGTCCCAGCATTTT. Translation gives CASSPHTLDRVRSQHF.

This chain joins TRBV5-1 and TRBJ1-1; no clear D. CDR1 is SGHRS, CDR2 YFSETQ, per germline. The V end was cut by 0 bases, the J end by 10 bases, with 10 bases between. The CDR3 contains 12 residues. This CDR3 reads CASSLELAPAFF. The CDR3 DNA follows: TGCGCCAGCAGCTTGGAGCTCGCCCCAGCTTTCTTT.

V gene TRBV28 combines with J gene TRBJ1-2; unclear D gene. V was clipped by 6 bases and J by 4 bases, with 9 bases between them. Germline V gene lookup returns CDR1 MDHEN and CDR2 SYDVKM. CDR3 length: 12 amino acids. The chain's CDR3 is CASSREGYGYTF. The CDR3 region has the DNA TGTGCCAGCAGCCGCGAAGGCTATGGCTACACCTTC.

CDR3 coding DNA: TGTGCCAGCAGTAGTGGTGGGAGGGAGGGCCGAGGTACGCAGTATTTT. Amino acid sequence: CASSSGGREGRGTQYF. This sequence joins TRBV27 and TRBJ2-3; 7 bases align to TRBD2. Germline CDR1 MNHEY, CDR2 SMNVEV (reference sequence). The CDR3 is 16 amino acids. The ends lost 5 bases at V and 8 bases at J; junction bases unmatched: 16.

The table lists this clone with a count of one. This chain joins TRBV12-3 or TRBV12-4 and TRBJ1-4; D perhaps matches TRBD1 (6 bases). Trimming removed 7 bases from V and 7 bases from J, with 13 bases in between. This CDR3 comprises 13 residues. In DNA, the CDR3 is TGTGCCAGCAAACTGGGGGCCTCTGAAAAACTGTTTTTT. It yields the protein CASKLGASEKLFF.

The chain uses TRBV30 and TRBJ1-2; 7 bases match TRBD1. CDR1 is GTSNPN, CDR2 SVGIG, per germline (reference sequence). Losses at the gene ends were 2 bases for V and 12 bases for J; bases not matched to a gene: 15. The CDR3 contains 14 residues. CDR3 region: CAWSPRAVTGKHTF. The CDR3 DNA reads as TGTGCCTGGAGTCCGAGGGCTGTGACAGGGAAGCACACCTTC.

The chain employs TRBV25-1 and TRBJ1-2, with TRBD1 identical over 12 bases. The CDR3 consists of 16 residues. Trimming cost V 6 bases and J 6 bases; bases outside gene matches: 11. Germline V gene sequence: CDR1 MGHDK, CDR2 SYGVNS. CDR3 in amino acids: CASSDPGTGGDHGYTF. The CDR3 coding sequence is TGTGCCAGCAGCGATCCCGGGACAGGGGGCGATCATGGCTACACCTTC.

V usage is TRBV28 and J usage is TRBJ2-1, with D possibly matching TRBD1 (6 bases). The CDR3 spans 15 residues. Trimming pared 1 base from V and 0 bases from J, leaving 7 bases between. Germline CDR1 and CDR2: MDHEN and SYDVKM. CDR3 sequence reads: CASSLLDSSYNEQFF. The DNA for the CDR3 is TGTGCCAGCAGTTTATTGGACAGCTCCTACAATGAGCAGTTCTTC.

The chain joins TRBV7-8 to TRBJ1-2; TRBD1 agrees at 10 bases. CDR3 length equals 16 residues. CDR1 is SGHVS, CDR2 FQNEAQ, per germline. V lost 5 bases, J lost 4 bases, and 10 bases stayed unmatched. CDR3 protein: CASSPLRTGGGYGYTF. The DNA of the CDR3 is TGTGCCAGCAGCCCCCTCCGGACAGGGGGTGGCTATGGCTACACCTTC.

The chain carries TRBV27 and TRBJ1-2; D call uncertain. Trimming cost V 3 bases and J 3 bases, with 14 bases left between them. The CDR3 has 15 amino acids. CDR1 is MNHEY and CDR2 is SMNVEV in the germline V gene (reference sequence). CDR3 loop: CASSFKREGDYGYTF. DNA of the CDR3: TGTGCCAGCAGTTTTAAAAGGGAAGGAGACTATGGCTACACCTTC.

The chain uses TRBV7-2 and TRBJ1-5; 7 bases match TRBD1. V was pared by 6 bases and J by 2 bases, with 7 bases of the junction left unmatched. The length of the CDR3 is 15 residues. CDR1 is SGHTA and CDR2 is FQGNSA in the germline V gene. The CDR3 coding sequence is TGTGCCAGCAGTTATCATGACAGGGGCAATCAGCCCCAGCATTTT. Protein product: CASSYHDRGNQPQHF.

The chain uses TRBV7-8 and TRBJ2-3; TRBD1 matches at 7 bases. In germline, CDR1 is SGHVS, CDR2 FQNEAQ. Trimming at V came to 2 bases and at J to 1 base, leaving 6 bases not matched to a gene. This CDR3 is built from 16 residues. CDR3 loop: CASSLLAGQGTDTQYF. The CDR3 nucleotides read TGTGCCAGCAGCTTATTGGCCGGACAGGGCACAGATACGCAGTATTTT.

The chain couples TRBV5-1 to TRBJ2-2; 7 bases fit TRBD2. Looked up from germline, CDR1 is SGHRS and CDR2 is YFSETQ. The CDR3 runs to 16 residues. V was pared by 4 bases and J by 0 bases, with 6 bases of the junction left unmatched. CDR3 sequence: CASSPGAGSNTGELFF. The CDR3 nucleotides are TGCGCCAGCAGCCCAGGAGCGGGGTCGAACACCGGGGAGCTGTTTTTT.

DNA of the CDR3: TGTGCCATCAGTGCTGACAGGGATTATAGCAATCAGCCCCAGCATTTT. Amino acids: CAISADRDYSNQPQHF. V gene TRBV10-3 combines with J gene TRBJ1-5, with 7 bases matching TRBD1. Per the germline V gene, CDR1 is ENHRY and CDR2 is SYGVKD. CDR3 length: 16 amino acids. Trimming removed 4 bases from V and 0 bases from J; junction bases left unmatched: 6.

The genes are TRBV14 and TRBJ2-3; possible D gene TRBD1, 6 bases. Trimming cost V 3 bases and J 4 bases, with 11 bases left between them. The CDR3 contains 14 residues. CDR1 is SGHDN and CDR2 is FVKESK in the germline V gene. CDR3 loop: CASSHPGAPDTQYF. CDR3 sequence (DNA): TGTGCCAGCAGCCATCCAGGGGCCCCAGATACGCAGTATTTT.

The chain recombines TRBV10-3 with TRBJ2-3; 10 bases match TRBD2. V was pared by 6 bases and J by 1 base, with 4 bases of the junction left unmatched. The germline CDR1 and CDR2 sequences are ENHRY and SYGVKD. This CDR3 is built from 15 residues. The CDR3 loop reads CAIRTLAGGTDTQYF. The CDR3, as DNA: TGTGCCATCAGGACGCTAGCGGGGGGCACAGATACGCAGTATTTT.

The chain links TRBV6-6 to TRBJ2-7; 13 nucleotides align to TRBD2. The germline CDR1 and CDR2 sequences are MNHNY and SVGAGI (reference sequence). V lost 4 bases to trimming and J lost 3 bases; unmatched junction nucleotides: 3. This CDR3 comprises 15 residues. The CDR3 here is CASSSRLAGGYEQYF. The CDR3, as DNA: TGTGCCAGCAGTTCCAGACTAGCGGGGGGCTACGAGCAGTACTTC.

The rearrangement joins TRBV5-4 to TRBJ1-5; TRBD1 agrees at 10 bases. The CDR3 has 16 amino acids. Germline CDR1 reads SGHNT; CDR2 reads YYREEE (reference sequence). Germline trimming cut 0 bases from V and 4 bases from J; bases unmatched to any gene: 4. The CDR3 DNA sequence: TGTGCCAGCAGCTTGGGCGGGACAGGGGCTAATCAGCCCCAGCATTTT. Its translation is CASSLGGTGANQPQHF.

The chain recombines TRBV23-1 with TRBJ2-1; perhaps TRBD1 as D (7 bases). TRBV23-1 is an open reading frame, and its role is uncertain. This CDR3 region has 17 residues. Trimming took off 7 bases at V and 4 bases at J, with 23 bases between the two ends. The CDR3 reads CASTLWTGRDLYNEQFF. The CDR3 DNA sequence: TGCGCCAGCACCCTCTGGACAGGAAGGGACTTATACAATGAGCAGTTCTTC.

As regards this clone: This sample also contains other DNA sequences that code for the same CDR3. CDR3 sequence (DNA): TGCAGCGTTGATCAGGGGATGAACACTGAAGCTTTCTTT. Its translation: CSVDQGMNTEAFF. This chain links TRBV29-1 with TRBJ1-1, with D perhaps matching TRBD1 (6 bases). This CDR3 spans 13 amino acids. CDR1 and CDR2 (germline): SQVTM, ANQGSEA. The germline V and J ends were trimmed by 3 bases and 0 bases, with 8 bases remaining between them.

CDR3 amino acids: CASSSDRGKNSPLHF. CDR3 DNA sequence: TGTGCCAGCAGCTCCGACAGGGGGAAAAATTCACCCCTCCACTTT. V and J are TRBV7-2 and TRBJ1-6, with TRBD1 matching over 9 bases. The CDR3 length is 15 residues. J lost 7 bases, V lost 4 bases, and 5 bases had no gene match. CDR1 SGHTA and CDR2 FQGNSA come from the germline V gene.

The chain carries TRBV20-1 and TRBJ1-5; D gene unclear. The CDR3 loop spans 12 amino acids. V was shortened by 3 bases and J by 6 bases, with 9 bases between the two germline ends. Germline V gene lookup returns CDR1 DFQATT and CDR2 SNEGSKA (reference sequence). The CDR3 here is CSASSLIQPQHF. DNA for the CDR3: TGCAGTGCTAGTAGTTTGATTCAGCCCCAGCATTTT.

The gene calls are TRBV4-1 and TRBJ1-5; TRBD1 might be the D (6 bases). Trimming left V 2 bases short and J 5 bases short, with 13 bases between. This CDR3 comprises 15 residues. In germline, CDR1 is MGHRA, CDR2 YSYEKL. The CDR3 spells CASSQFEDRYQPQHF. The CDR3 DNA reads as TGCGCCAGCAGCCAATTCGAGGACAGATATCAGCCCCAGCATTTT.

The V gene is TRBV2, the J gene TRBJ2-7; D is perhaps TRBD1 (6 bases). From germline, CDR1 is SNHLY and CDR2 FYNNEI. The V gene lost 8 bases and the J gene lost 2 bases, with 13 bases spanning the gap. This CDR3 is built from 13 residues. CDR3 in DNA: TGTGCCAGCGGTCGTCGACAGGCCTACGAGCAGTACTTC. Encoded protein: CASGRRQAYEQYF.

The CDR3 DNA sequence: TGTGCCAGCAGTTACCCTGGGGCTGAAGCTTTCTTT. Translating gives CASSYPGAEAFF. The chain links TRBV6-2 or TRBV6-3 to TRBJ1-1; D remains ambiguous. Trimming took 2 bases from V and 6 from J, leaving 7 bases between them. CDR1 is MNHEY and CDR2 is SVGEGT in the germline V gene. The CDR3 has 12 amino acids.